This T cell receptor beta chain was found in a study of shared clonotypes between healthy human individuals. TCRdb's copy holds only in-frame clones and misses some; the assay was immunoSEQ multiplex PCR. The data show about 1,900,000 clones, 85% to 95% seen once. With 6 bases clipped from V and 0 bases from J, the junction kept 10 bases outside the gene matches. This CDR3 spans 16 amino acids. Germline V gene lookup returns CDR1 SEHNR and CDR2 FQNEAQ (reference sequence). Terminally differentiated effector memory CD45RA+ cells were excluded by CCR7 positive selection of CD45RO-negative cells. The receptor was isolated from a man aged 18 to 35 in good health. V usage is TRBV7-9 and J usage is TRBJ2-7; TRBD2 agrees at 8 bases. The material sequenced was naive CD8+ T cells sorted from blood. The chain's CDR3 is CASRALGSGVSYEQYF. Written as DNA, the CDR3 is TGTGCCAGCAGGGCCCTGGGTAGCGGGGTCTCCTACGAGCAGTACTTC.